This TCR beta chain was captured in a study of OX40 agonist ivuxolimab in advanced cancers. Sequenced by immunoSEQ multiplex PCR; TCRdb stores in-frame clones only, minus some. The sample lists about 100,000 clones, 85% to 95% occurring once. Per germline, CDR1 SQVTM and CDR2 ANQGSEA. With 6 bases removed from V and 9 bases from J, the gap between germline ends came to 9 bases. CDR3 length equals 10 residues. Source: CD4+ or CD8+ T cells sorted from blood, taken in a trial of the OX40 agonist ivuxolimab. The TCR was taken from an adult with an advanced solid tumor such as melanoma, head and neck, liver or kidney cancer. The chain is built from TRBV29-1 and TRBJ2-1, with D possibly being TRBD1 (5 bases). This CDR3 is CSVHRGEQFF. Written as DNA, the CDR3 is TGCAGCGTACATAGGGGTGAGCAGTTCTTC.